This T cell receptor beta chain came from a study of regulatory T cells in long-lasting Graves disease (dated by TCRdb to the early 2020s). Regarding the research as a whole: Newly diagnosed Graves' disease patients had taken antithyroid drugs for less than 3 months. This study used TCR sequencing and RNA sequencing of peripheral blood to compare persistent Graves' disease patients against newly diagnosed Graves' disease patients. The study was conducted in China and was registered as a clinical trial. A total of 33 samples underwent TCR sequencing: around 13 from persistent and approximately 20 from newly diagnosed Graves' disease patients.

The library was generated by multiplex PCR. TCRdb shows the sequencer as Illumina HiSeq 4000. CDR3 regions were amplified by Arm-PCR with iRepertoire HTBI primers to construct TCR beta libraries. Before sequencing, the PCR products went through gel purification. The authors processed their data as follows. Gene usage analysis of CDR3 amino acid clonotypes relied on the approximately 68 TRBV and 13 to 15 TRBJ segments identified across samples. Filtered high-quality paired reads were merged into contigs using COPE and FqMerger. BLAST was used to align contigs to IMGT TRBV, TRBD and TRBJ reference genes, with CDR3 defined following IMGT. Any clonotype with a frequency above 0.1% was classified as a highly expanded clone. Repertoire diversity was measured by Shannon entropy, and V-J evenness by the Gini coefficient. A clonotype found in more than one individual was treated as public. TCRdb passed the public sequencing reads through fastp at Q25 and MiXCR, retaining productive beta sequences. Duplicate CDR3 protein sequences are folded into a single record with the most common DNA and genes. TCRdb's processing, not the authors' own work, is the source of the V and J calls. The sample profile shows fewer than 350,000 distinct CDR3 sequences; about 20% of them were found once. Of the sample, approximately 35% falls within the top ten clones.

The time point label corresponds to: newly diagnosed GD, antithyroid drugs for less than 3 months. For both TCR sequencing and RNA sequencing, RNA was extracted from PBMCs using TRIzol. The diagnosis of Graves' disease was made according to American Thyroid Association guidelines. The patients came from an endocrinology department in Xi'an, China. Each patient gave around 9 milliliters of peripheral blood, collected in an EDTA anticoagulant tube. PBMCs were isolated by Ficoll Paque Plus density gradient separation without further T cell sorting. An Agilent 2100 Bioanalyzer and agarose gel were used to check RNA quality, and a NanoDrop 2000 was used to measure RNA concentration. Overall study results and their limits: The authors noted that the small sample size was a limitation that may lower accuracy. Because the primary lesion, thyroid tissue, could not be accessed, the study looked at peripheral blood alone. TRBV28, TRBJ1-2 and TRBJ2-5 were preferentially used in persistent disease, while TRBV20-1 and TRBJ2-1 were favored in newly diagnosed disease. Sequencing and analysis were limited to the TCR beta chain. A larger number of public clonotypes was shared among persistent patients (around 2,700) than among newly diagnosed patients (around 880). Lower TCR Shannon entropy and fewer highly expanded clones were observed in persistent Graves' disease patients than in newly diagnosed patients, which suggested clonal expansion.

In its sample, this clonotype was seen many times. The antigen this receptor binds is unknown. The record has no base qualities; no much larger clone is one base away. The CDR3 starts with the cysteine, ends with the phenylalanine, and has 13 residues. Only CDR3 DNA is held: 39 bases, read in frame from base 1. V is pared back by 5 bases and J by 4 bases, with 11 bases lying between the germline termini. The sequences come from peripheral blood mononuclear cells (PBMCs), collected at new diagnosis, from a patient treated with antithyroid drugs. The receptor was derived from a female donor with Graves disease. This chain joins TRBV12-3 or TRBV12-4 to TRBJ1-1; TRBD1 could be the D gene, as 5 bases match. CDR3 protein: CASSPLTVTEAFF. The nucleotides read TGTGCCAGCAGTCCCCTGACAGTCACTGAAGCTTTCTTT.